This T cell receptor beta chain was found in a study of blood T cells in healthy people across ages. Germline V gene data show CDR1 as MGHRA and CDR2 as YSYEKL. Trimming left V 1 base short and J 1 base short, with 10 bases between. This CDR3 has 15 amino acids. PCR was performed a second time for roughly 7 to 12 cycles using a sample-barcoded 5' primer and a J-beta primer mix. TCRdb re-analysed the 5' RACE reads in MiXCR, keeping a single row per CDR3 protein. Of 850,000 to 1,100,000 distinct CDR3 sequences in the sample, about two fifths are singletons; the top ten hold under 15%. This clonotype was counted once.

This TCR was sampled from a man younger than 35 in good health. This rearrangement joins TRBV4-1 to TRBJ1-1; D ambiguous. The sample was blood. CDR3 nucleotides: TGCGCCAGCAGCCAAGGCCGGCACAGGAACACTGAAGCTTTCTTT. Its protein is CASSQGRHRNTEAFF.